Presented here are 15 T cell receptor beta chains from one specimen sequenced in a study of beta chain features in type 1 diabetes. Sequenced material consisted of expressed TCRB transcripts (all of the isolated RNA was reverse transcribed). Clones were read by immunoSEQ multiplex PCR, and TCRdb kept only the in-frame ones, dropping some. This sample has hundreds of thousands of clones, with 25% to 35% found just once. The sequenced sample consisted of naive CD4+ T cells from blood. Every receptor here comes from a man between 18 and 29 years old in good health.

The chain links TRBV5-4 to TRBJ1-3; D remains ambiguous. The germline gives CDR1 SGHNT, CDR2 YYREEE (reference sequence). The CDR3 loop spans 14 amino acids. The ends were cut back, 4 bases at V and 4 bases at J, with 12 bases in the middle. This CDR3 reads CASSIDALGNTIYF. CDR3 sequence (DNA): TGTGCCAGCAGCATCGACGCTCTCGGAAACACCATATATTTT.

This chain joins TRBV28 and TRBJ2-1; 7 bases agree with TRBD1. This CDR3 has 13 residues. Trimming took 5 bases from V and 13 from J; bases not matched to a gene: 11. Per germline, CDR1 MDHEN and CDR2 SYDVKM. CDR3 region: CASSTQPDREQFF. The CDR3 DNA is TGTGCCAGCAGTACACAGCCAGACAGGGAACAGTTCTTC. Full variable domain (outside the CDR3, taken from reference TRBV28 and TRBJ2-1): DVKVTQSSRYLVKRTGEKVFLECVQDMDHENMFWYRQDPGLGLRLIYFSYDVKMKEKGDIPEGYSVSREKKERFSLILESASTNQTSMYLCASSTQPDREQFFGPGTRLTVL.

The CDR3 spells CASSLRAETQYF. The CDR3 DNA sequence: TGCGCCAGCAGCCTACGTGCAGAGACCCAGTACTTC. This chain uses TRBV5-1 with TRBJ2-5; D unresolved. Germline values: CDR1 SGHRS, CDR2 YFSETQ. V was trimmed by 4 bases and J by 4 bases, leaving 8 bases between them. The CDR3 loop spans 12 amino acids.

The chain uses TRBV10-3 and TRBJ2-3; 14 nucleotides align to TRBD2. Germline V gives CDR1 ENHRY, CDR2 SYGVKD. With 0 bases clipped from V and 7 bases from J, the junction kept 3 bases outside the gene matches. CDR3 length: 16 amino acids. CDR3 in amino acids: CAISESGTSGGYTQYF. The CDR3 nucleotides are TGTGCCATCAGTGAGTCAGGGACTAGCGGGGGATATACGCAGTATTTT.

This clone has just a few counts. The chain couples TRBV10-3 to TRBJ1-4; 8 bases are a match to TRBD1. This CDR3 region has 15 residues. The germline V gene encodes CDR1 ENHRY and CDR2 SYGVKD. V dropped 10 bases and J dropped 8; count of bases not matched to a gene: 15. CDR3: CATNSDRGGGEKLFF. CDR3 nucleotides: TGTGCCACCAATTCCGACAGGGGTGGAGGGGAAAAACTGTTTTTT.

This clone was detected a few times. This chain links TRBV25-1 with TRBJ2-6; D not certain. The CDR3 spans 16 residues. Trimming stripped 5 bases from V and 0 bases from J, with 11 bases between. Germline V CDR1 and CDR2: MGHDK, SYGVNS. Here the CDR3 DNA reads TGTGCCAGCAGTCCGACTCTGAGCTCTGGGGCCAACGTCCTGACTTTC. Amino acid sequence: CASSPTLSSGANVLTF. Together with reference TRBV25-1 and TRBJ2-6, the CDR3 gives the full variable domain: EADIYQTPRYLVIGTGKKITLECSQTMGHDKMYWYQQDPGMELHLIHYSYGVNSTEKGDLSSESTVSRIRTEHFPLTLESARPSHTSQYLCASSPTLSSGANVLTFGAGSRLTVL.

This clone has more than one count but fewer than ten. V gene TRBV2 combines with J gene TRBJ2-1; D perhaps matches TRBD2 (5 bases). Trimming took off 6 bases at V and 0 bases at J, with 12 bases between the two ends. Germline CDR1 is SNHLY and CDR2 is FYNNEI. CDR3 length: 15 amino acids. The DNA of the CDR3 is TGTGCCAGCAGGGCCAGTACTAGCTCCTACAATGAGCAGTTCTTC. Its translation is CASRASTSSYNEQFF.

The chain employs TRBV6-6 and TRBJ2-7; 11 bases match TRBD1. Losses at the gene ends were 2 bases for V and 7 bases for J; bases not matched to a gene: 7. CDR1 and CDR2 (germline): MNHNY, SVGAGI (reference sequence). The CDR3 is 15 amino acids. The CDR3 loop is CASSYIGQGAREQYF. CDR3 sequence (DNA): TGTGCCAGCAGTTACATCGGACAGGGGGCGAGAGAGCAGTACTTC.

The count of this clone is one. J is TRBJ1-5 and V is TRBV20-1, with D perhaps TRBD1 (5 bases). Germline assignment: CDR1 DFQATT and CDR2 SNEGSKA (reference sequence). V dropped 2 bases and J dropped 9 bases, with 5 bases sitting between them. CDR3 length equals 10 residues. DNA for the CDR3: TGCAGTGCTAGAAGGGGGCCCCAGCATTTT. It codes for CSARRGPQHF.

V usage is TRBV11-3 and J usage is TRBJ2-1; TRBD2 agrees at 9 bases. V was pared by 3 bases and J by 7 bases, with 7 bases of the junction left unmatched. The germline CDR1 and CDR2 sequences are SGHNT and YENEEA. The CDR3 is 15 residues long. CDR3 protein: CASSFSSGIWNEQFF. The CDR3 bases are TGTGCCAGCAGCTTCTCTAGCGGGATTTGGAATGAGCAGTTCTTC.

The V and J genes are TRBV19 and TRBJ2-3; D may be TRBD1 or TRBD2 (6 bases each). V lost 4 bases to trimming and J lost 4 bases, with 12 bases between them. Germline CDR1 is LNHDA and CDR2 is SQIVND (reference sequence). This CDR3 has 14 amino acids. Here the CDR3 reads CASSTSRGADTQYF. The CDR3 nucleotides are TGTGCCAGTAGTACTTCGAGGGGGGCAGATACGCAGTATTTT.

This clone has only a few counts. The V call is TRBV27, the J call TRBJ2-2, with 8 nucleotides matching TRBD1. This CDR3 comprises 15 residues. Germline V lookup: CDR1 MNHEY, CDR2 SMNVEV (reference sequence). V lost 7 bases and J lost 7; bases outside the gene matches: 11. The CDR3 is CASMIRDRTVGELFF. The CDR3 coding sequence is TGTGCCAGCATGATCCGGGACAGGACCGTCGGGGAGCTGTTTTTT.

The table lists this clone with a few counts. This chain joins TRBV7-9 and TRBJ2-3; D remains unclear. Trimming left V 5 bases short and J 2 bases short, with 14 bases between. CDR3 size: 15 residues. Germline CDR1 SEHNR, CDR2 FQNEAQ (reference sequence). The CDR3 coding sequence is TGTGCCAGCAGCCACGCATGGCGGTACACAGATACGCAGTATTTT. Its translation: CASSHAWRYTDTQYF. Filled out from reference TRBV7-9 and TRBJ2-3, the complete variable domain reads DTGVSQNPRHKITKRGQNVTFRCDPISEHNRLYWYRQTLGQGPEFLTYFQNEAQLEKSRLLSDRFSAERPKGSFSTLEIQRTEQGDSAMYLCASSHAWRYTDTQYFGPGTRLTVL.

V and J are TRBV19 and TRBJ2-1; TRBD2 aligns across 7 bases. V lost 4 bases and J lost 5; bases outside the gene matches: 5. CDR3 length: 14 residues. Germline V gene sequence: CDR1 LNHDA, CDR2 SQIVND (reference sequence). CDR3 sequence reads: CASSKRGSDNEQFF. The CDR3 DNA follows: TGTGCCAGTAGTAAGCGGGGTAGCGACAATGAGCAGTTCTTC.

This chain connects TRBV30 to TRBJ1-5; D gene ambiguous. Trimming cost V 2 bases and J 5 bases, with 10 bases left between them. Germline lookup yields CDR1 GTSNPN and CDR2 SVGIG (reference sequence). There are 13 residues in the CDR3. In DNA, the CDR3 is TGTGCCTGGAGTTCTGGGTACGATCAGCCCCAGCATTTT. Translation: CAWSSGYDQPQHF.